This T cell receptor beta chain appears in the sequencing data of a study of CD8 T cells in ankylosing spondylitis. The germline V gene encodes CDR1 DFQATT and CDR2 SNEGSKA (reference sequence). CDR3 length: 11 amino acids. The germline V and J ends were trimmed by 3 bases and 2 bases, with 4 bases remaining between them. The study's findings and limits: Clones linked to the disease showed a CD8+ phenotype. They occurred at relatively low frequencies in peripheral blood.

TCRdb ran MiXCR on the 5' RACE reads and lists one entry per CDR3 protein. The repertoire includes 150,000 to 200,000 distinct CDR3 sequences, under 35% of them detected once, and 6% sits in the top ten. This clonotype was seen repeatedly, ten times or more. Its target is not known. Sequenced material: synovial fluid, either unsorted or a sorted T cell fraction (not recorded which). V usage is TRBV20-1 and J usage is TRBJ1-1; D unresolved. The TCR comes from a male donor with ankylosing spondylitis. The CDR3 nucleotides read TGCAGTGCTAGTCCCAACACTGAAGCTTTCTTT. Residues: CSASPNTEAFF.